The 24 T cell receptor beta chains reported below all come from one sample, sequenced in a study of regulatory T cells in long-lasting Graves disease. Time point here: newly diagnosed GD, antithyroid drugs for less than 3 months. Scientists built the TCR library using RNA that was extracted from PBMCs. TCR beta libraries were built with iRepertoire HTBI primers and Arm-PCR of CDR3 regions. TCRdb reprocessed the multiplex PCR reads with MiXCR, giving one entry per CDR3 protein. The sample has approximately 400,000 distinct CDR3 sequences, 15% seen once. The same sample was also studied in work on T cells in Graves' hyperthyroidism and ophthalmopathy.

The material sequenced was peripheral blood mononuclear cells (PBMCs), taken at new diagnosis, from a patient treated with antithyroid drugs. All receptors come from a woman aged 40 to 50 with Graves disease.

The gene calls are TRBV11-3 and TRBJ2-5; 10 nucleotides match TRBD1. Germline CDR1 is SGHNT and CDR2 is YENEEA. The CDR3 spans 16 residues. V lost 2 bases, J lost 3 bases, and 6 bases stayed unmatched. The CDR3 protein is CASSLPPGTGEETQYF. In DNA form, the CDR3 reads TGTGCCAGCAGCTTACCCCCCGGGACAGGGGAAGAGACCCAGTACTTC. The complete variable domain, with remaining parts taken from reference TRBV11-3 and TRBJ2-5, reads EAGVVQSPRYKIIEKKQPVAFWCNPISGHNTLYWYLQNLGQGPELLIRYENEEAVDDSQLPKDRFSAERLKGVDSTLKIQPAELGDSAVYLCASSLPPGTGEETQYFGPGTRLLVL.

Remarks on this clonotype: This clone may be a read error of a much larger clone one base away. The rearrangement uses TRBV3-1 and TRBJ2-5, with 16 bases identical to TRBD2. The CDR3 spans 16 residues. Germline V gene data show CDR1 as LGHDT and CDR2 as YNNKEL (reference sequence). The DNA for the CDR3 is TGTACCAGCAGCCACAAATCGGGACTAGCGGGAGGGCAGTTGTTCTTC. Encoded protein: CTSSHKSGLAGGQLFF.

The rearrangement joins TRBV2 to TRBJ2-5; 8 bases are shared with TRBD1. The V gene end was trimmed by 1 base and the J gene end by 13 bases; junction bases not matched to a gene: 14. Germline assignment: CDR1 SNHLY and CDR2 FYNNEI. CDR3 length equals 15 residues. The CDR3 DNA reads TGTGCCAGCAGTGAAGTGAGGACAGGGCCTTTCGGGGGGTACTTC. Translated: CASSEVRTGPFGGYF.

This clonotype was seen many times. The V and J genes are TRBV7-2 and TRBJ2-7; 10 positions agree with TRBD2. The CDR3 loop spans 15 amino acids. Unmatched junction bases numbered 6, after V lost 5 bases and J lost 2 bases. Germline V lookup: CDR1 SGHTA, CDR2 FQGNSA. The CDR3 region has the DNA TGTGCCAGCAGCCCAGGGACTAGCGTGGCCTACGAGCAGTACTTC. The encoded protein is CASSPGTSVAYEQYF.

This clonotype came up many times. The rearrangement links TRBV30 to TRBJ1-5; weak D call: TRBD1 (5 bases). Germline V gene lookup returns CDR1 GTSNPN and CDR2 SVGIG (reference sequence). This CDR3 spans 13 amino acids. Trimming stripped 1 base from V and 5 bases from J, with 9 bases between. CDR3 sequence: CAWSGQGDQPQHF. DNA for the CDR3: TGTGCCTGGAGTGGGCAGGGTGATCAGCCCCAGCATTTT.

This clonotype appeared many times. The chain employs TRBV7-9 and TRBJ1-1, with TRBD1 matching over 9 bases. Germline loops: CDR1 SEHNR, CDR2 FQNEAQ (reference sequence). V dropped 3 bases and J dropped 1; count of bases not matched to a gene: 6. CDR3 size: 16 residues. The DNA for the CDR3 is TGTGCCAGCAGCTTGACAGGGGGGATTTCGAACACTGAAGCTTTCTTT. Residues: CASSLTGGISNTEAFF.

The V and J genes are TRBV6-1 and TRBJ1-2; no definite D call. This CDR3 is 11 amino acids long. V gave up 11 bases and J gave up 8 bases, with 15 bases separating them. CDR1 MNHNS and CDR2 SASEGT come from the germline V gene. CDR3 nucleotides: TGTGCCTGCCGGGATACCCGCGGCTACACCTTC. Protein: CACRDTRGYTF.

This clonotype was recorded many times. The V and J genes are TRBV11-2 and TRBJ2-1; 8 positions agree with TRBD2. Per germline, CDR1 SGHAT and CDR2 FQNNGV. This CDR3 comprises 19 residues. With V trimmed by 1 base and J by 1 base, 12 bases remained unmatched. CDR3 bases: TGTGCCAGCAGCTTAGGGGGACTAGTGGGACCGGGGTCCTACAATGAGCAGTTCTTC. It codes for CASSLGGLVGPGSYNEQFF. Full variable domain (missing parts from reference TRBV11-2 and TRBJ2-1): EAGVAQSPRYKIIEKRQSVAFWCNPISGHATLYWYQQILGQGPKLLIQFQNNGVVDDSQLPKDRFSAERLKGVDSTLKIQPAKLEDSAVYLCASSLGGLVGPGSYNEQFFGPGTRLTVL.

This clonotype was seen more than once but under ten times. This chain's CDR3 is CASSQLLQGGSYGYTF. The CDR3 DNA is TGCGCCAGCAGCCAACTCCTACAGGGAGGGAGCTATGGCTACACCTTC. The rearrangement joins TRBV4-3 to TRBJ1-2, with a weak D call TRBD1 (6 bases). The CDR3 loop spans 16 amino acids. Germline V gene sequence: CDR1 LGHNA, CDR2 YSLEER. Trimming left V 2 bases short and J 4 bases short, with 17 bases between.

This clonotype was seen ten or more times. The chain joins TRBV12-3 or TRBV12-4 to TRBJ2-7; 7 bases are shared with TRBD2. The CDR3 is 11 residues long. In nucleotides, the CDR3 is TGTGCAGCGGGAAGCCCCTACGAGCAGTACTTC. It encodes CAAGSPYEQYF.

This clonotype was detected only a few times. The CDR3 here is CASSIAREVGNEQFF. As DNA, the CDR3 is TGTGCCAGTAGTATCGCGCGGGAGGTCGGAAATGAGCAGTTCTTC. V gene TRBV19 combines with J gene TRBJ2-1, with 8 bases identical to TRBD2. The germline V gene encodes CDR1 LNHDA and CDR2 SQIVND (reference sequence). V was pared by 3 bases and J by 7 bases, with 8 bases of the junction left unmatched. The CDR3 has 15 residues.

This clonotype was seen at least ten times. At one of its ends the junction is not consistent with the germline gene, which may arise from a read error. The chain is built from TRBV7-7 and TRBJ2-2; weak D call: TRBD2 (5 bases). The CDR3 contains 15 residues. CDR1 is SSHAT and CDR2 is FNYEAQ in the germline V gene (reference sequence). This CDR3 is CASSPYHSGNGELFF. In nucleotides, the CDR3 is TGTGCTAGCAGCCCCTACCATTCGGGGAACGGGGAGCTGTTTTTT.

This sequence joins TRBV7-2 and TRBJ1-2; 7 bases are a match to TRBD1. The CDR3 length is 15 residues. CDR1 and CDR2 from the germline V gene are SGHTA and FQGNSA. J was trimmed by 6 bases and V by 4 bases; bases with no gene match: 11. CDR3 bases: TGTGCCAGCAGCTACGATTCCGGGACAGAAGATGGCTACACCTTC. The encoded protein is CASSYDSGTEDGYTF.

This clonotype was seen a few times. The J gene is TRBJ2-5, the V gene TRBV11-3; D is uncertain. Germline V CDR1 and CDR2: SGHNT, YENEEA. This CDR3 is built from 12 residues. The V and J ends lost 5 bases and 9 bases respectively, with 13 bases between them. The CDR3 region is CASSTRPEPQYF. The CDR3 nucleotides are TGTGCCAGCAGCACCCGGCCCGAACCCCAGTACTTC.

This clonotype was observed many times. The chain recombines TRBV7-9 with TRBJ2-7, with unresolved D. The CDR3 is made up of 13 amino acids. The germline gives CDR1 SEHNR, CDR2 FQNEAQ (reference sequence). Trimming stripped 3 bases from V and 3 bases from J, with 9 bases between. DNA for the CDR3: TGTGCCAGCAGCTTCACGTCCGTCTACGAGCAGTACTTC. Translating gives CASSFTSVYEQYF.

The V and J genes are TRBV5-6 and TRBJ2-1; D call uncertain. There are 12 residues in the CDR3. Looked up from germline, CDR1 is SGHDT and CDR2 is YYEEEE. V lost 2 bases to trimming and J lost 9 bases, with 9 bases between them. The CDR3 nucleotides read TGTGCCAGCAGCTTCCCTTGGGCTGAGCAGTTCTTC. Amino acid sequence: CASSFPWAEQFF.

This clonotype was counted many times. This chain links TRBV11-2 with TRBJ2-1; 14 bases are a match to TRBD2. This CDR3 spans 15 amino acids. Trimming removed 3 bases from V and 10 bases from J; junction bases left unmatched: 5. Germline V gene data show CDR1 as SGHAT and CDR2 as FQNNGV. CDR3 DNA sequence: TGTGCCAGCAGCTTCTCCGGGACTAGCGGGGGCGAGCAGTTCTTC. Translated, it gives CASSFSGTSGGEQFF.

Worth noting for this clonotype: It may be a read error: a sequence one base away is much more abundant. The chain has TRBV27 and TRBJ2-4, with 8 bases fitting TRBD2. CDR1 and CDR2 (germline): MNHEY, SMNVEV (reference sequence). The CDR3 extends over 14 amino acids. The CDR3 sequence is CASSLIGRANIRYF. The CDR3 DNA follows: TGTGCCAGCAGTTTGATCGGGAGGGCGAACATTCGGTACTTC.

CDR3: CASSVVADRGYEQYF. The CDR3 DNA is TGTGCCAGCAGCGTAGTCGCGGACAGGGGCTACGAGCAGTACTTC. The chain has TRBV9 and TRBJ2-7; 9 bases agree with TRBD1. The CDR3 is 15 residues long. Unmatched junction bases numbered 4, after V lost 0 bases and J lost 3 bases. Per the germline V gene, CDR1 is SGDLS and CDR2 is YYNGEE.

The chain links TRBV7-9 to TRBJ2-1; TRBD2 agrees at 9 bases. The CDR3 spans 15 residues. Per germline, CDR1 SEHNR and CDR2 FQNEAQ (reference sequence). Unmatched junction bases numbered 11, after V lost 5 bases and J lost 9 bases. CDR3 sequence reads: CASSPTSGLQSEQFF. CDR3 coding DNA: TGTGCCAGCAGCCCGACTAGCGGACTACAATCTGAGCAGTTCTTC. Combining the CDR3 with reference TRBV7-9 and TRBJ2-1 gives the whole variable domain DTGVSQNPRHKITKRGQNVTFRCDPISEHNRLYWYRQTLGQGPEFLTYFQNEAQLEKSRLLSDRFSAERPKGSFSTLEIQRTEQGDSAMYLCASSPTSGLQSEQFFGPGTRLTVL.

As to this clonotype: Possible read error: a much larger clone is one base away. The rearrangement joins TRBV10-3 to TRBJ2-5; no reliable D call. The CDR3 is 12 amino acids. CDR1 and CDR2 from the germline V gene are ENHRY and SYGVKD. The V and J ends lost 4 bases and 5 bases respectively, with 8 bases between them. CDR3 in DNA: TGTGCCATCAGTGCAGAGCTGGAGACCCAGTACTTC. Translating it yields CAISAELETQYF.

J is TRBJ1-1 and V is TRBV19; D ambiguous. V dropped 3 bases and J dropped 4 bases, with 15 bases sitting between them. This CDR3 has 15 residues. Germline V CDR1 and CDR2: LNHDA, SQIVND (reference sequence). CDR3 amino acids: CASSIGLNLSTEAFF. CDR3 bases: TGTGCCAGTAGTATTGGTCTGAATCTGAGCACTGAAGCTTTCTTT.

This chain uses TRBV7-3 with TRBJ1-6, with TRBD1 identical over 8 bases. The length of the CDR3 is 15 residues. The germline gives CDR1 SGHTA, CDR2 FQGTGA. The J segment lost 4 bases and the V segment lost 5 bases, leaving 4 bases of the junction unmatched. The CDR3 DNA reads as TGTGCCAGCAGCCAACAGGGGGATTATAATTCACCCCTCCACTTT. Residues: CASSQQGDYNSPLHF.

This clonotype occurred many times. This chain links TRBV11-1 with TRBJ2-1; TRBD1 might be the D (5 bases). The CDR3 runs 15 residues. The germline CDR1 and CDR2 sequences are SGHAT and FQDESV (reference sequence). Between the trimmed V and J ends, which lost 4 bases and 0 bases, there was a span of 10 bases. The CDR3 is CASSSRQSSYNEQFF. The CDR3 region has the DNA TGTGCCAGCAGCTCCCGACAGAGCTCCTACAATGAGCAGTTCTTC.